One sample yielded the 13 T cell receptor beta chains listed below, sequenced in a study of shared clonotypes between healthy human individuals. Sequenced by immunoSEQ multiplex PCR; TCRdb stores in-frame clones only, minus some. The table shows 1,400,000 or so clones, with less than 99% occurring only once. What was sequenced was naive CD4+ T cells sorted from blood. Subset given: CD45RA+ positively selected. Receptors were obtained from a man aged 25 to 40 in good health.

The rearrangement joins TRBV29-1 to TRBJ2-5; 7 bases fit TRBD2. Germline CDR1 and CDR2: SQVTM and ANQGSEA. Trimming at V came to 7 bases and at J to 5 bases, leaving 7 bases not matched to a gene. The CDR3 runs 12 residues. The chain's CDR3 is CSAVREWETQYF. DNA for the CDR3: TGCAGCGCTGTGCGGGAGTGGGAGACCCAGTACTTC.

The gene calls are TRBV10-1 and TRBJ2-1; the match to TRBD2 covers 10 bases. V was clipped by 10 bases and J by 7 bases; unmatched bases: 10. CDR1 and CDR2 from the germline V gene are WNHNN and SYGVQD (reference sequence). The CDR3 runs 14 residues. The CDR3 nucleotides are TGCGCCACCCAAGCGGGAGGGCCGTGGAATGAGCAGTTCTTC. Its translation: CATQAGGPWNEQFF.

V and J are TRBV27 and TRBJ2-1; 9 bases are shared with TRBD1. With 6 bases clipped from V and 8 bases from J, the junction kept 20 bases outside the gene matches. Germline CDR1 and CDR2: MNHEY and SMNVEV (reference sequence). This CDR3 contains 18 residues. CDR3 DNA: TGTGCCAGCAGACAACTCCCCCCACAGGGGGCCGGCCCTGATGAGCAGTTCTTC. Encoded protein: CASRQLPPQGAGPDEQFF.

The chain joins TRBV11-2 to TRBJ2-2, with TRBD1 matching 9 bases. CDR1 SGHAT and CDR2 FQNNGV come from the germline V gene. The CDR3 is made up of 18 amino acids. Losses at the gene ends were 0 bases for V and 7 bases for J; bases not matched to a gene: 12. The CDR3: CASSLDNRGRLYGGELFF. Written as DNA, the CDR3 is TGTGCCAGCAGCTTAGACAACAGGGGGCGTTTGTATGGCGGGGAGCTGTTTTTT.

The V gene is TRBV19, the J gene TRBJ1-2; D not resolved. V was trimmed by 8 bases and J by 2 bases, leaving 15 bases between them. Germline V CDR1 and CDR2: LNHDA, SQIVND (reference sequence). The CDR3 spans 14 residues. CDR3 in amino acids: CASAPAGRNYGYTF. In DNA form, the CDR3 reads TGTGCCAGTGCCCCAGCGGGCAGAAACTATGGCTACACCTTC. The whole variable domain, filled in from reference TRBV19 and TRBJ1-2, reads DGGITQSPKYLFRKEGQNVTLSCEQNLNHDAMYWYRQDPGQGLRLIYYSQIVNDFQKGDIAEGYSVSREKKESFPLTVTSAQKNPTAFYLCASAPAGRNYGYTFGSGTRLTVV.

The gene calls are TRBV5-1 and TRBJ1-5; D is ambiguous. CDR3 length: 17 residues. V lost 0 bases to trimming and J lost 0 bases, with 13 bases between them. Germline V gene data show CDR1 as SGHRS and CDR2 as YFSETQ. The CDR3 loop reads CASSLDGLHNSNQPQHF. CDR3 bases: TGCGCCAGCAGCTTGGACGGACTACATAATAGCAATCAGCCCCAGCATTTT.

The chain is built from TRBV5-4 and TRBJ2-6, with 11 bases that match TRBD1. CDR3 length equals 17 residues. V lost 4 bases, J lost 1 base, and 4 bases stayed unmatched. CDR1 is SGHNT and CDR2 is YYREEE in the germline V gene (reference sequence). The CDR3 DNA reads TGTGCCAGCAGCACGGACAGGGGGCTATCTGGGGCCAACGTCCTGACTTTC. It translates to CASSTDRGLSGANVLTF.

The chain joins TRBV27 to TRBJ2-3; the D gene could be TRBD1 or TRBD2 (6 bases each). Trimming removed 4 bases at V and 2 bases at J, with 19 bases between. CDR3 size: 17 residues. Germline V gives CDR1 MNHEY, CDR2 SMNVEV (reference sequence). The CDR3 here is CASSYRGPGSATDTQYF. CDR3 in DNA: TGTGCCAGCAGTTATCGGGGGCCGGGGAGTGCCACAGATACGCAGTATTTT.

This clone was counted a few times. The J gene is TRBJ2-2, the V gene TRBV4-1, with 10 positions matching TRBD1. The CDR3 length is 16 residues. The germline gives CDR1 MGHRA, CDR2 YSYEKL. J gave up 2 bases and V 4 bases, and 4 bases lay outside the gene matches. This CDR3 is CASSRDRGQNTGELFF. CDR3 in DNA: TGCGCCAGCAGCCGAGACAGGGGGCAAAACACCGGGGAGCTGTTTTTT.

This sequence joins TRBV5-5 and TRBJ1-4; 8 bases match TRBD1. This CDR3 region has 19 residues. J gave up 0 bases and V 2 bases, and 12 bases lay outside the gene matches. CDR1 is SGHKS and CDR2 is YYEKEE in the germline V gene (reference sequence). The CDR3 DNA follows: TGTGCCAGCAGCTTTTATGGGACAGGCGCCATTGCAACTAATGAAAAACTGTTTTTT. It is translated as CASSFYGTGAIATNEKLFF.

The CDR3 loop reads CASSPRGSFRLSDTQYF. CDR3 sequence (DNA): TGTGCCAGTAGTCCCCGAGGAAGTTTCCGTTTATCAGATACGCAGTATTTT. The gene calls are TRBV19 and TRBJ2-3, with no clear D. The V end lost 5 bases, the J end lost 4 bases, and 22 bases lay between the germline ends. Looked up from germline, CDR1 is LNHDA and CDR2 is SQIVND (reference sequence). This CDR3 is 17 amino acids long.

The J gene is TRBJ2-7, the V gene TRBV7-2, with D possibly being TRBD1 (5 bases). The length of the CDR3 is 14 residues. V was pared by 4 bases and J by 0 bases, with 10 bases between. The germline V gene encodes CDR1 SGHTA and CDR2 FQGNSA. CDR3 nucleotides: TGTGCCAGCAGCTGGGGCGGAAACTCCTACGAGCAGTACTTC. Residues: CASSWGGNSYEQYF. Together with reference TRBV7-2 and TRBJ2-7, the CDR3 gives the full variable domain: GAGVSQSPSNKVTEKGKDVELRCDPISGHTALYWYRQSLGQGLEFLIYFQGNSAPDKSGLPSDRFSAERTGGSVSTLTIQRTQQEDSAVYLCASSWGGNSYEQYFGPGTRLTVT.

The V call is TRBV9, the J call TRBJ2-7, with D perhaps TRBD2 (5 bases). The CDR3 spans 15 residues. V lost 4 bases, J lost 0 bases, and 14 bases lay in between. The V gene's germline CDR1 is SGDLS and CDR2 YYNGEE. The chain's CDR3 is CASSPQAESSYEQYF. Written as DNA, the CDR3 is TGTGCCAGCAGCCCCCAAGCGGAAAGCTCCTACGAGCAGTACTTC.